The 25 T cell receptor beta chains presented below share a single source sample, sequenced in a study of blood T cell dynamics during melanoma immunotherapy. Sample time point: pre-treatment baseline. Measured with immunoSEQ multiplex PCR; TCRdb has only the in-frame clones, and not every one. The sample includes 9,000 to 10,000 clones, about 86% seen only once; the top ten take roughly 10%. The sample was blood, taken from a patient treated with checkpoint blockade. The receptor set was obtained from a human donor with melanoma.

This clone was counted a single time. The V call is TRBV19, the J call TRBJ2-7; D not resolved. Between the trimmed V and J ends, which lost 3 bases and 2 bases, there was a span of 5 bases. Germline CDR1 is LNHDA and CDR2 is SQIVND (reference sequence). CDR3 size: 12 residues. CDR3 nucleotides: TGTGCCAGTAGTATTGTCCCCTACGAGCAGTACTTC. Residues: CASSIVPYEQYF. The variable domain in full, with the rest retrieved from reference TRBV19 and TRBJ2-7, is DGGITQSPKYLFRKEGQNVTLSCEQNLNHDAMYWYRQDPGQGLRLIYYSQIVNDFQKGDIAEGYSVSREKKESFPLTVTSAQKNPTAFYLCASSIVPYEQYFGPGTRLTVT.

This clone occurred a few times. The V call is TRBV19, the J call TRBJ1-5; 9 bases line up with TRBD1. CDR1 is LNHDA, CDR2 SQIVND, per germline (reference sequence). V lost 5 bases, J lost 2 bases, and 4 bases stayed unmatched. This CDR3 is built from 15 residues. The CDR3 DNA sequence: TGTGCCAGTAGTCTGGGACAGGGCGGCAATCAGCCCCAGCATTTT. Encoded protein: CASSLGQGGNQPQHF.

This clone is a singleton in its sample. This rearrangement joins TRBV19 to TRBJ2-6, with D perhaps TRBD1 (6 bases). V lost 8 bases and J 3 bases, leaving 14 bases between the germline ends. The CDR3 has 15 amino acids. Germline CDR1 LNHDA, CDR2 SQIVND (reference sequence). CDR3 sequence: CASRPGDVGANVLTF. The CDR3 DNA reads as TGTGCCAGTCGGCCAGGGGATGTTGGGGCCAACGTCCTGACTTTC.

The genes are TRBV7-2 and TRBJ2-2, with D uncertain. Germline V gives CDR1 SGHTA, CDR2 FQGNSA. Trimming removed 0 bases from V and 1 base from J, with 3 bases in between. The CDR3 consists of 14 residues. CDR3 nucleotide sequence: TGTGCCAGCAGCTTAGCAGTGAACACCGGGGAGCTGTTTTTT. It codes for CASSLAVNTGELFF.

This clone was seen only a few times. The chain recombines TRBV19 with TRBJ1-2; D is undetermined. CDR1 and CDR2 (germline): LNHDA, SQIVND (reference sequence). V was pared by 4 bases and J by 1 base, with 10 bases between. The CDR3 totals 14 residues. The DNA of the CDR3 is TGTGCCAGTAGTAGGGGTGACATTAACTATGGCTACACCTTC. Its protein is CASSRGDINYGYTF.

The CDR3 loop reads CASSEVPWQLNTGELFF. CDR3 bases: TGTGCCAGCAGTGAAGTGCCGTGGCAACTGAACACCGGGGAGCTGTTTTTT. J is TRBJ2-2 and V is TRBV6-1; D is undetermined. Trimming removed 1 base from V and 1 base from J, with 13 bases in between. Germline V gene lookup returns CDR1 MNHNS and CDR2 SASEGT. There are 17 residues in the CDR3.

The V gene is TRBV7-9, the J gene TRBJ2-3, with D unresolved. V lost 3 bases and J lost 1, with 11 bases in between. The CDR3 sequence is 15 residues long. Germline loops: CDR1 SEHNR, CDR2 FQNEAQ (reference sequence). CDR3 protein: CASSFFERGTDTQYF. The CDR3 bases are TGTGCCAGCAGCTTTTTCGAGCGCGGCACAGATACGCAGTATTTT.

V gene TRBV18 combines with J gene TRBJ2-2, with D tentatively TRBD1 or TRBD2 (6 bases each). The germline CDR1 and CDR2 sequences are KGHSH and LQKENI. The CDR3 contains 16 residues. V was shortened by 3 bases and J by 0 bases, with 11 bases between the two germline ends. Here the CDR3 DNA reads TGTGCCAGCTCACCGGAGGGGGGAGCGAACACCGGGGAGCTGTTTTTT. It yields the protein CASSPEGGANTGELFF.

CDR3: CASSQTGVSGYTF. Here the CDR3 DNA reads TGTGCCAGCAGCCAGACAGGGGTCAGTGGCTACACCTTC. The J gene is TRBJ1-2, the V gene TRBV5-6; 8 bases map to TRBD1. The germline V gene encodes CDR1 SGHDT and CDR2 YYEEEE. Trimming at V came to 4 bases and at J to 7 bases, leaving 6 bases not matched to a gene. CDR3 size: 13 residues. The entire variable domain, with the rest obtained from reference TRBV5-6 and TRBJ1-2, is as follows: DAGVTQSPTHLIKTRGQQVTLRCSPKSGHDTVSWYQQALGQGPQFIFQYYEEEERQRGNFPDRFSGHQFPNYSSELNVNALLLGDSALYLCASSQTGVSGYTFGSGTRLTVV.

The CDR3 sequence is CAWSNLTPGTEAFF. The DNA of the CDR3 is TGTGCCTGGAGTAACCTGACACCGGGGACTGAAGCTTTCTTT. J is TRBJ1-1 and V is TRBV30; D gene uncertain. The V end lost 2 bases, the J end lost 5 bases, and 15 bases lay between the germline ends. Germline V gene lookup returns CDR1 GTSNPN and CDR2 SVGIG (reference sequence). The length of the CDR3 is 14 residues.

The chain couples TRBV4-1 to TRBJ1-2, with D tentatively TRBD1 (5 bases). The length of the CDR3 is 16 residues. Germline lookup yields CDR1 MGHRA and CDR2 YSYEKL. V was clipped by 5 bases and J by 3 bases, with 19 bases between them. Written as DNA, the CDR3 is TGCGCCAGCAGCGCCCCCGGGACCTCGAGGGACTATGGCTACACCTTC. Protein product: CASSAPGTSRDYGYTF.

This chain joins TRBV19 and TRBJ1-6, with 7 bases fitting TRBD1. J was trimmed by 10 bases and V by 7 bases; bases with no gene match: 7. This CDR3 contains 13 residues. Germline V gives CDR1 LNHDA, CDR2 SQIVND (reference sequence). The CDR3 sequence: CASNTGEVSPLHF. CDR3 in DNA: TGTGCCAGTAATACAGGGGAGGTCTCACCCCTCCACTTT.

The rearrangement links TRBV29-1 to TRBJ1-4, with 7 bases that match TRBD1. CDR1 is SQVTM and CDR2 is ANQGSEA in the germline V gene. Unmatched junction bases numbered 7, after V lost 0 bases and J lost 6 bases. The CDR3 has 15 residues. The CDR3 region is CSVEDSETGHEKLFF. CDR3 DNA sequence: TGCAGCGTTGAAGATTCGGAGACAGGGCATGAAAAACTGTTTTTT.

This chain uses TRBV4-1 with TRBJ2-3; D not certain. V lost 5 bases and J lost 6, with 15 bases in between. The CDR3 totals 14 residues. Germline lookup yields CDR1 MGHRA and CDR2 YSYEKL. CDR3 sequence (DNA): TGCGCCAGCAGCTTAACTCTCATGGCGGATACGCAGTATTTT. This codes for CASSLTLMADTQYF.

Only one count was recorded for this clone. The chain is built from TRBV2 and TRBJ1-1; 9 nucleotides agree with TRBD1. In germline, CDR1 is SNHLY, CDR2 FYNNEI. Losses at the gene ends were 5 bases for V and 1 base for J; bases not matched to a gene: 5. The CDR3 is 15 amino acids. In DNA form, the CDR3 reads TGTGCCAGCAGTCTCCGGACAGGGGCGAACACTGAAGCTTTCTTT. This codes for CASSLRTGANTEAFF.

The genes are TRBV21-1 and TRBJ1-6; the D call TRBD1 from the table was never checked on the DNA. TRBV21-1 is classified as a pseudogene. CDR3 size: 19 residues. In DNA, the CDR3 is TGTGCCAGCAGGATAGGGTGGCAGGGGCCGCTAATTTATAATTCACCCCTCCACTTT. Translating gives CASRIGWQGPLIYNSPLHF.

The rearrangement joins TRBV5-1 to TRBJ2-1; no definite D call. CDR1 SGHRS and CDR2 YFSETQ come from the germline V gene. The V gene lost 0 bases and the J gene lost 6 bases, with 10 bases spanning the gap. CDR3 length: 14 amino acids. Here the CDR3 reads CASSLVGVLNEQFF. The CDR3 DNA follows: TGCGCCAGCAGCTTGGTTGGGGTTCTCAATGAGCAGTTCTTC. Looking up the rest from reference TRBV5-1 and TRBJ2-1 gives the full variable domain: KAGVTQTPRYLIKTRGQQVTLSCSPISGHRSVSWYQQTPGQGLQFLFEYFSETQRNKGNFPGRFSGRQFSNSRSEMNVSTLELGDSALYLCASSLVGVLNEQFFGPGTRLTVL.

The rearrangement uses TRBV11-2 and TRBJ2-3, with D uncertain. The CDR3 length is 13 residues. V was clipped by 2 bases and J by 1 base, with 4 bases between them. Germline V gene data show CDR1 as SGHAT and CDR2 as FQNNGV. CDR3 sequence reads: CASSLLRTDTQYF. The CDR3, as DNA: TGTGCCAGCAGCTTACTCCGCACAGATACGCAGTATTTT.

The V call is TRBV28, the J call TRBJ2-7; unclear D gene. This CDR3 has 13 amino acids. Per germline, CDR1 MDHEN and CDR2 SYDVKM. V shed 6 bases and J shed 3 bases, with 12 bases lying between them. CDR3 nucleotide sequence: TGTGCCAGCAGCCAAGGGCGCTACTACGAGCAGTACTTC. Residues: CASSQGRYYEQYF.

The rearrangement joins TRBV5-8 to TRBJ2-1, with 14 bases fitting TRBD2. The trim removed 1 base at V and 10 bases at J, leaving 10 bases unmatched. Germline lookup yields CDR1 SGHTS and CDR2 YDEGEE. There are 17 residues in the CDR3. The CDR3 region has the DNA TGTGCCAGCAGCTTGTGGTTGGGACTAGCGGGAGATCTAGAGCAGTTCTTC. This codes for CASSLWLGLAGDLEQFF. Drawing the rest from reference TRBV5-8 and TRBJ2-1, the complete variable domain is EAGVTQSPTHLIKTRGQQATLRCSPISGHTSVYWYQQALGLGLQFLLWYDEGEERNRGNFPPRFSGRQFPNYSSELNVNALELEDSALYLCASSLWLGLAGDLEQFFGPGTRLTVL.

This clone appeared a single time. This chain links TRBV2 with TRBJ2-7, with D possibly TRBD1 on 6 matching bases. Trimming stripped 3 bases from V and 0 bases from J, with 6 bases between. This CDR3 is built from 13 residues. Looked up from germline, CDR1 is SNHLY and CDR2 is FYNNEI. The CDR3 loop reads CASSEDSSYEQYF. The DNA for the CDR3 is TGTGCCAGCAGTGAGGACAGCTCCTACGAGCAGTACTTC.

The chain couples TRBV18 to TRBJ2-7; D is perhaps TRBD1 (5 bases). The CDR3 loop spans 13 amino acids. The V and J ends lost 6 bases and 2 bases respectively, with 11 bases between them. The germline gives CDR1 KGHSH, CDR2 LQKENI. The CDR3 DNA sequence: TGTGCCAGCTCCAAAACAGGAACCTACGAGCAGTACTTC. It encodes CASSKTGTYEQYF.

V is TRBV2 and J is TRBJ1-1; D call uncertain. The CDR3 has 14 residues. Trimming pared 10 bases from V and 1 base from J, leaving 16 bases between. Germline-derived CDR1 and CDR2 are SNHLY and FYNNEI. The CDR3, as DNA: TGTGCCACCCACAGTTTCACGGGGAACACTGAAGCTTTCTTT. This sequence encodes CATHSFTGNTEAFF.

The chain joins TRBV6-5 to TRBJ2-7; D gene unclear. Trimming shortened V by 2 bases and J by 2 bases, and 7 bases separated the two germline ends. Germline V lookup: CDR1 MNHEY, CDR2 SVGAGI. This CDR3 comprises 13 residues. The DNA for the CDR3 is TGTGCCAGCAGTTACAGGCAGACCTACGAGCAGTACTTC. Amino acid sequence: CASSYRQTYEQYF.

The rearrangement uses TRBV5-1 and TRBJ2-7; weak D call: TRBD1 (5 bases). The CDR3 covers 14 residues. The germline V gene encodes CDR1 SGHRS and CDR2 YFSETQ. Trimming left V 0 bases short and J 6 bases short, with 13 bases between. The CDR3 bases are TGCGCCAGCAGCTTGGGCAGGGAACGCCTCGAGCAGTACTTC. Protein product: CASSLGRERLEQYF.